This T cell receptor (beta chain) is drawn from a study of cytomegalovirus exposure and HLA in healthy donors. Regarding the study as a whole: Most of the TCR beta V segments (in an earlier analysis) were productive either about 87% or about 30% of the time.

CDR1 and CDR2 (germline): SGHNT, YYREEE (reference sequence). The J segment lost 2 bases and the V segment lost 9 bases, leaving 6 bases of the junction unmatched. The CDR3 runs to 13 residues. For this clone: What it binds is unknown.

Amplification used 60 Vbeta primers and 13 Jbeta primers. The method was immunoSEQ multiplex PCR; TCRdb's version includes in-frame clones alone and lacks a portion of them. The data hold about 180,000 clones, with 70% to 90% observed a single time. The sample comprised PBMCs. This clonotype was sampled from a male donor in good health and CMV-seronegative. The J gene is TRBJ2-3, the V gene TRBV5-4; 7 nucleotides agree with TRBD1. The chain's CDR3 is CANHRGPTDTQYF. CDR3 DNA: TGTGCCAACCACAGGGGCCCCACAGATACGCAGTATTTT.